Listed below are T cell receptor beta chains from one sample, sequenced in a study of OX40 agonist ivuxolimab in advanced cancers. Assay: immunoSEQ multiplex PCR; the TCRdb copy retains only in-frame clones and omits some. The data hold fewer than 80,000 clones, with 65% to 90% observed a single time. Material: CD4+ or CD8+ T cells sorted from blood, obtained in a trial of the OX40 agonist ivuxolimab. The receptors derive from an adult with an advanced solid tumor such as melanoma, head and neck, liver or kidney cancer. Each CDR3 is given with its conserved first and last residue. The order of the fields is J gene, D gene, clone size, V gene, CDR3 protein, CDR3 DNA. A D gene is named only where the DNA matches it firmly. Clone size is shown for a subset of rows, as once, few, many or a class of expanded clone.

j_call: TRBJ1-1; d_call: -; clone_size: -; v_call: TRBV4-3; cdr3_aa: CASGAQMNTEAFF; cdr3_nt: TGCGCCAGCGGTGCACAGATGAACACTGAAGCTTTCTTT
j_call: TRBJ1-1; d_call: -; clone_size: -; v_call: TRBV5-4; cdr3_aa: CASSLDDSKAFF; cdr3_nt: TGTGCCAGCAGCTTGGATGACAGCAAAGCTTTCTTT
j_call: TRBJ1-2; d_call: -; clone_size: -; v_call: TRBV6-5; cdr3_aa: CASSYSQSKRGYTF; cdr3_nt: TGTGCCAGCAGTTACAGTCAGTCTAAGCGGGGCTACACCTTC
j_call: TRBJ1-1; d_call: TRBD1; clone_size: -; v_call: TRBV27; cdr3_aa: CASSNRGRYTEAFF; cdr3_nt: TGTGCCAGCAGCAACAGGGGGCGGTACACTGAAGCTTTCTTT
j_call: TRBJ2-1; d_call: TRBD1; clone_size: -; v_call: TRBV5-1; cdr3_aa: CASSLAGTEYNEQFF; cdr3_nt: TGCGCCAGCAGCTTGGCAGGGACAGAGTACAATGAGCAGTTCTTC
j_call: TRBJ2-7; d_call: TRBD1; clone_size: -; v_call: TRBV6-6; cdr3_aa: CASSYGTGSSYEQYF; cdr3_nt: TGTGCCAGCAGTTACGGGACAGGGAGCTCCTACGAGCAGTACTTC
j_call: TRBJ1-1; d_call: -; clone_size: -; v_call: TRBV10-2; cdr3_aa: CASSVGVGTEAFF; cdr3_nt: TGCGCCAGCAGTGTTGGGGTGGGGACTGAAGCTTTCTTT
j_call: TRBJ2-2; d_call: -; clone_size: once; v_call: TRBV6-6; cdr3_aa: CASSQTVNTGELFF; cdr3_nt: TGTGCCAGCAGCCAGACGGTAAACACCGGGGAGCTGTTTTTT
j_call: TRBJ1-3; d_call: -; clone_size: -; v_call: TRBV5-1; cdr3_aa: CASSLGQLGGNTIYF; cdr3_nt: TGCGCCAGCAGCTTGGGGCAGCTCGGAGGAAACACCATATATTTT
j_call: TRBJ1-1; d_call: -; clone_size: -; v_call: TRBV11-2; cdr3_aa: CASNPGAGTEAFF; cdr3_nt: TGTGCCAGCAACCCCGGGGCGGGCACTGAAGCTTTCTTT
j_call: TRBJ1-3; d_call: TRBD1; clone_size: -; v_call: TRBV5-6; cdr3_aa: CASSLGQGTYSGNTIYF; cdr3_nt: TGTGCCAGCAGCTTGGGACAGGGGACCTACTCTGGAAACACCATATATTTT
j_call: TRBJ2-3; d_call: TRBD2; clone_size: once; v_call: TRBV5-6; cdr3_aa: CASSFKASGGADTQYF; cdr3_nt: TGTGCCAGCAGCTTTAAGGCTAGCGGGGGGGCAGATACGCAGTATTTT
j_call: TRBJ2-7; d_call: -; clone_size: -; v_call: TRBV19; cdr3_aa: CATALGGAGSYEQYF; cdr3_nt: TGTGCCACCGCCTTGGGGGGCGCAGGATCTTACGAGCAGTACTTC
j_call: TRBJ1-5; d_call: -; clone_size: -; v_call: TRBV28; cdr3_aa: CASRIYSNQPQHF; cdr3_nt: TGTGCCAGCAGAATATATAGCAATCAGCCCCAGCATTTT
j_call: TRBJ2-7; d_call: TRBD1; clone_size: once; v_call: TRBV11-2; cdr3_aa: CASIRTGGSYEQYF; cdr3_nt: TGTGCCAGCATCCGGACAGGGGGCTCCTACGAGCAGTACTTC